This T cell receptor beta chain was retrieved from a study of T cell repertoires in cytomegalovirus infection. Across the whole study: In public TCR beta signatures, there were indications of both CMV infection and matching HLA type. Notes on the study in general: HLA-C-restricted CMV clonotypes gave the most frequent clonotype in two of eight donors.

A single record per CDR3 protein comes from TCRdb applying MiXCR to the reads. The sample lists approximately 500,000 distinct CDR3 sequences, around 11% occurring once. This clonotype was found a few times. The antigen remains undetermined. The length of the CDR3 is 17 residues. Germline V gene sequence: CDR1 SEHNR, CDR2 FQNEAQ (reference sequence). The V gene lost 7 bases and the J gene lost 0 bases, with 22 bases spanning the gap. The sequenced material came from PBMCs. The chain recombines TRBV7-9 with TRBJ2-7; D is perhaps TRBD2 (6 bases). This receptor was identified in a human donor in good health (CMV status not recorded). Some clones in this sample may be carry-over from other donors' samples. Here the CDR3 reads CASTLGSGGASSYEQYF. The CDR3 region has the DNA TGTGCCAGCACCCTAGGAAGTGGAGGGGCCTCCTCCTACGAGCAGTACTTC.